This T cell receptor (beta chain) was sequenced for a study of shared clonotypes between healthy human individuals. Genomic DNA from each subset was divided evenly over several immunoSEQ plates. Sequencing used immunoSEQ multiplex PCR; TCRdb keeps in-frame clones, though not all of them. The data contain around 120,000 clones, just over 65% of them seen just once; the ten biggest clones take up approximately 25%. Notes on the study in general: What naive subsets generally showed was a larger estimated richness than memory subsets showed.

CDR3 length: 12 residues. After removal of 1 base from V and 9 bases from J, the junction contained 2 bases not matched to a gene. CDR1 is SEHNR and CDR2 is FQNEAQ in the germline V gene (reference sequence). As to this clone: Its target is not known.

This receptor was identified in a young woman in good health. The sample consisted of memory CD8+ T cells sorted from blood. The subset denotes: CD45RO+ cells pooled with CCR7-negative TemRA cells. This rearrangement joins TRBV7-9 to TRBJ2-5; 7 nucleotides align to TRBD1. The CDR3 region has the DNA TGTGCCAGCAGCTTAGAGGGGGCGGCCCAGTACTTC. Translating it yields CASSLEGAAQYF.